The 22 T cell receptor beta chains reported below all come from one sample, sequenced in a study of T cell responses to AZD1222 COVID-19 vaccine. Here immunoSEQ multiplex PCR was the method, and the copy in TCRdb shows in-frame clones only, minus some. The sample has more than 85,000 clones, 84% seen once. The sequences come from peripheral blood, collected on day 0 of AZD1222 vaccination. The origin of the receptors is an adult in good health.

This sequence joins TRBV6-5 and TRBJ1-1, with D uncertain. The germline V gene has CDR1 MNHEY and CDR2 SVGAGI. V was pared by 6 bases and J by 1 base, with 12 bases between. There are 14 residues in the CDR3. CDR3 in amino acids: CASSPLRANTEAFF. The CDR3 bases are TGTGCCAGCAGCCCCCTCCGGGCGAACACTGAAGCTTTCTTT.

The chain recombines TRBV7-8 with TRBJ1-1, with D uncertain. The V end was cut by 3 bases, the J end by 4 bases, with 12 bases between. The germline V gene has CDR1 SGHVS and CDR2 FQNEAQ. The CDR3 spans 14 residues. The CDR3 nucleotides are TGTGCCAGCAGCTTTCCCCAGACGGGCACTGAAGCTTTCTTT. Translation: CASSFPQTGTEAFF.

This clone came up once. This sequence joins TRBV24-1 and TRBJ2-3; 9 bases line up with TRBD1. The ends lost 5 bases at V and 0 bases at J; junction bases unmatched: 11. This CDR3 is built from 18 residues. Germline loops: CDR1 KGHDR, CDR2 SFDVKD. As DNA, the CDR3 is TGTGCCACCAGTGGTCCCACCGGGACAGGGAAAAGCACAGATACGCAGTATTTT. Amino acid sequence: CATSGPTGTGKSTDTQYF.

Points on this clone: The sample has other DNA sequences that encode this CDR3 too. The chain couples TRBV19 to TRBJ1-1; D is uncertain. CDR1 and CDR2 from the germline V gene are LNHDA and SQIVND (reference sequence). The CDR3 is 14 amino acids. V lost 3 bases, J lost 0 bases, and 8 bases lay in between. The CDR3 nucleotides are TGTGCCAGTAGTATTACAGCCATGAACACTGAAGCTTTCTTT. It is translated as CASSITAMNTEAFF.

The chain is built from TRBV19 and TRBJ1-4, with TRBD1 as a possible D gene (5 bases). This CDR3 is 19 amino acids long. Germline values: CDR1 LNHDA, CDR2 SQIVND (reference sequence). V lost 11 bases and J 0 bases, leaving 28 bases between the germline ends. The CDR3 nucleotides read TGTGCCGGAAGTGATCGGGACGAACTACCCCCACCAACTAATGAAAAACTGTTTTTT. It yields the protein CAGSDRDELPPPTNEKLFF.

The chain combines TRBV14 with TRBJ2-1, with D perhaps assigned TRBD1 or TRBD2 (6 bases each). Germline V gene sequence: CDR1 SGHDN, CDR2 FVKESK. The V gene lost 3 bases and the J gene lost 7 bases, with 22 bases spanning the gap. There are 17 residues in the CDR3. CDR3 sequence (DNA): TGTGCCAGCAGCCAGGTTAGCGGAGGAGGGGGGAAGAATGAGCAGTTCTTC. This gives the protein CASSQVSGGGGKNEQFF.

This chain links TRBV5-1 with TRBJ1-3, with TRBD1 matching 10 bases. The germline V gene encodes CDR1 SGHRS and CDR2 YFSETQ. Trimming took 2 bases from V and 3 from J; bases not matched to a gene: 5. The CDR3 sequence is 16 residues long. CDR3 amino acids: CASSFRQGASGNTIYF. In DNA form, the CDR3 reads TGCGCCAGCAGCTTCCGACAGGGGGCAAGTGGAAACACCATATATTTT.

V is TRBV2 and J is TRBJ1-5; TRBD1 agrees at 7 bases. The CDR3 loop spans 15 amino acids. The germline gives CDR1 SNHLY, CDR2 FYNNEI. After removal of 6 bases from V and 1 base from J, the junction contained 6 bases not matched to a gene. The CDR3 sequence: CASRGDRVSNQPQHF. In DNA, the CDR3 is TGTGCCAGCAGAGGCGACAGGGTAAGCAATCAGCCCCAGCATTTT.

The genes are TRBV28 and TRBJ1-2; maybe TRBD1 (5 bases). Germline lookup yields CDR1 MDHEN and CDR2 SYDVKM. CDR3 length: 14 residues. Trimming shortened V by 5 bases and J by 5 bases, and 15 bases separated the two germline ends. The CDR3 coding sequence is TGTGCCAGCAGTCCCCCCGGGGGAGTTTATGGCTACACCTTC. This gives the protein CASSPPGGVYGYTF.

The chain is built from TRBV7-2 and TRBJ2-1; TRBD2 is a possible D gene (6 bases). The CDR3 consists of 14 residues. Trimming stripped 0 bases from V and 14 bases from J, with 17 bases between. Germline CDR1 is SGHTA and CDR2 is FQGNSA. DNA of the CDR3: TGTGCCAGCAGCTTAGCTGACCGACTAGGAGTCAAGTTCTTC. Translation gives CASSLADRLGVKFF.

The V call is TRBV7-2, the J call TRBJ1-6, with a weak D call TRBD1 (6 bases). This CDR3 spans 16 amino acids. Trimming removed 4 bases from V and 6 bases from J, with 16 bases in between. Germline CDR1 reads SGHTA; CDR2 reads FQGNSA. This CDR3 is CASSSIGGGFNSPLHF. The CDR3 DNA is TGTGCCAGCAGCTCAATCGGGGGCGGATTTAATTCACCCCTCCACTTT. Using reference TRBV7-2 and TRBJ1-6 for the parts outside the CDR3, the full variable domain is GAGVSQSPSNKVTEKGKDVELRCDPISGHTALYWYRQSLGQGLEFLIYFQGNSAPDKSGLPSDRFSAERTGGSVSTLTIQRTQQEDSAVYLCASSSIGGGFNSPLHFGNGTRLTVT.

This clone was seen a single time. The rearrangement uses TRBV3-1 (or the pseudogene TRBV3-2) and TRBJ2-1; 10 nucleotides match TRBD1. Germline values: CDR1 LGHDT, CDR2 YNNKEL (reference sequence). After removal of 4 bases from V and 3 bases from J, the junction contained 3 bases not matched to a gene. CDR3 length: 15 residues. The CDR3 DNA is TGTGCCAGCAGCCCAGGACAGGGGGGCTACAATGAGCAGTTCTTC. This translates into CASSPGQGGYNEQFF.

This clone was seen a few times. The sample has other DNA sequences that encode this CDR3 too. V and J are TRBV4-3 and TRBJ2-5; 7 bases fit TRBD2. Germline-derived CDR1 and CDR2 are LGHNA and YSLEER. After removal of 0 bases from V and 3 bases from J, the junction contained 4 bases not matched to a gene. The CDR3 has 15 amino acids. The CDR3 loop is CASSQDPGGEETQYF. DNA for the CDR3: TGCGCCAGCAGCCAAGATCCTGGGGGGGAAGAGACCCAGTACTTC.

Written as DNA, the CDR3 is TGTGCCAGCAGCTTGGGGGGGACTCAGCCCCAGCATTTT. It encodes CASSLGGTQPQHF. The chain joins TRBV11-3 to TRBJ1-5; maybe TRBD1 (5 bases). V gave up 3 bases and J gave up 6 bases, with 9 bases separating them. From germline, CDR1 is SGHNT and CDR2 YENEEA. CDR3 length equals 13 residues.

The DNA of the CDR3 is TGTGCCAGCAGTCCGAGGACAGGGGAGTCCTACGAGCAGTACTTC. Protein: CASSPRTGESYEQYF. The chain links TRBV27 to TRBJ2-7; 9 nucleotides line up with TRBD1. Germline-derived CDR1 and CDR2 are MNHEY and SMNVEV (reference sequence). V lost 5 bases, J lost 1 base, and 6 bases stayed unmatched. The CDR3 is 15 residues long.

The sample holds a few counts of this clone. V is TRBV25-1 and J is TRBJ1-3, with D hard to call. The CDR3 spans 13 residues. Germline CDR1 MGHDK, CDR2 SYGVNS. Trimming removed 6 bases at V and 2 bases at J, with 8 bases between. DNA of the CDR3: TGTGCCAGCAGGGCTCTCCCTGGAAACACCATATATTTT. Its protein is CASRALPGNTIYF.

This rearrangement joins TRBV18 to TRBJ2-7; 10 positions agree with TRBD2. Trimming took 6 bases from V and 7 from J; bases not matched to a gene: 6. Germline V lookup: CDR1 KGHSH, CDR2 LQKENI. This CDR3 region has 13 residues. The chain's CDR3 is CASSSGLAVEQYV. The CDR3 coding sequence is TGTGCCAGCTCCTCCGGACTAGCGGTTGAGCAGTACGTC.

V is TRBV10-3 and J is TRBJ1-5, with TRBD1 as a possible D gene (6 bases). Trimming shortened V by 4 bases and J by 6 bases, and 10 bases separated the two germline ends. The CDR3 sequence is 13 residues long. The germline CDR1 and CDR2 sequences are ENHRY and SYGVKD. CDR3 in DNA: TGTGCCATCAGTGTGGAACAGGGTCAGCCCCAGCATTTT. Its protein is CAISVEQGQPQHF.

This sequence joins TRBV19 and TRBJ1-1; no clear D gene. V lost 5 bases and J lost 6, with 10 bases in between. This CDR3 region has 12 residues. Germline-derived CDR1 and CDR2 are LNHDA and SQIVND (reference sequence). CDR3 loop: CASSYGVAEAFF. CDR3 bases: TGTGCCAGTAGTTATGGGGTTGCTGAAGCTTTCTTT.

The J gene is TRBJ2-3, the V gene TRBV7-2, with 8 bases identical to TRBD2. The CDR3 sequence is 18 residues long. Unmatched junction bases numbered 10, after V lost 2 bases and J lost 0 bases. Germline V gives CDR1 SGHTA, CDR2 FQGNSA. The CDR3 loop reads CASSLRHGLAASTDTQYF. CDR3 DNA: TGTGCCAGCAGCTTACGACATGGACTAGCTGCTAGCACAGATACGCAGTATTTT.

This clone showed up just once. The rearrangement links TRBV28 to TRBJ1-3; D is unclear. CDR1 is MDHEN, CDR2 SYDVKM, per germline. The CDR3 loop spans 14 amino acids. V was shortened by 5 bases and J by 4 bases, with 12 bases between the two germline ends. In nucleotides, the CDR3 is TGTGCCAGCAGTCACACTGGGTCCGGAAACACCATATATTTT. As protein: CASSHTGSGNTIYF.

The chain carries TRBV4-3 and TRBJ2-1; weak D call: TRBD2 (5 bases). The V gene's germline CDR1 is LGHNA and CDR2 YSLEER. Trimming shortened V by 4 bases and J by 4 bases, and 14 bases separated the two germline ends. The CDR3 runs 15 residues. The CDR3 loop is CASSLGMGRYNEQFF. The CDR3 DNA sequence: TGCGCCAGCAGCCTCGGGATGGGCAGATACAATGAGCAGTTCTTC.